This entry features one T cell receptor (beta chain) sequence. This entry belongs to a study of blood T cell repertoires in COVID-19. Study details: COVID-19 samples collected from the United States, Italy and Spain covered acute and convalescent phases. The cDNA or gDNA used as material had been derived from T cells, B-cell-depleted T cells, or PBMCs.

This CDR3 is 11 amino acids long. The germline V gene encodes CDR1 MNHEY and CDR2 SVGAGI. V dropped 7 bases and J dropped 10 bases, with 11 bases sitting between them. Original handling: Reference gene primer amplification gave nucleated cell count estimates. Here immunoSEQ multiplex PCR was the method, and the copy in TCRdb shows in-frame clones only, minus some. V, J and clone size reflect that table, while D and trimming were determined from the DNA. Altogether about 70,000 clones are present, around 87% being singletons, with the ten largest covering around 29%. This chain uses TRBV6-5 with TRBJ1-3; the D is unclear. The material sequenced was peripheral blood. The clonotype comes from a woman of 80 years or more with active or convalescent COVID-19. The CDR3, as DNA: TGTGCCAGCACGGGTGGCATGACCATATATTTT. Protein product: CASTGGMTIYF.